This TCR beta chain was identified in a study of human thymus T cells (TCRdb year 2020). For the wider study: The study described the TCR alpha and beta repertoires in fewer than 10 infant thymus samples and a few matching peripheral blood samples. Donor ages ranged from about 7 to 250 days, and the cohort comprised about 6 male and two female infants. Study-wide conclusions, independent of this receptor: On average, thymus samples gave about 810,000 unique TCRB clonotypes, whereas blood samples gave 75,000 to 85,000. Usage of V and J gene segments appeared to be biased in both the thymic and the peripheral blood repertoires.

The donors were immunologically healthy infants in Finland who had open corrective cardiac surgery for congenital heart defects. For four of the eight donors, a small about 0.5-1 mL aliquot of peripheral blood was collected during surgery. Instead of starting from a fixed cell number, genomic DNA extraction from blood samples used all available leukocytes. ACK lysis buffer was used to clear erythrocytes from the blood, and the leukocytes were then kept as pellets at -70 degrees C. A QIAsymphony instrument was used to extract genomic DNA from frozen cell pellets. From cysteine to phenylalanine, the CDR3 is 13 amino acids long. Of all the DNA, just the CDR3 is kept, 39 bases in frame from base 1. Cut back by 0 bases and 8 bases, the V and J ends lie 8 bases apart. CDR1 and CDR2, looked up from the germline V gene, are LGHNA and YNFKEQ. As regards this clone: It lacks a known antigen. No much larger clonotype is one base removed from it; base qualities were not supplied.

The immunoSEQ multiplex PCR assay was used to amplify the TCRB and TCRAD loci from a standardized quantity of quality-controlled genomic DNA. Amplicons spanned the V(D)J region at a length sufficient to cover the CDR3 and identify V and J genes. Amplicon sequencing was performed on an Illumina platform through the commercial immunoSEQ service. As for the authors' bioinformatics: Primer bias and sequencing errors were corrected as previously described, and TCRAD and TCRB were defined on the basis of the IMGT database. The repertoires were analysed using immunoSEQ Analyzer 3.0 and VDJTools for basic statistics, V/J segment usage, diversity estimates, rarefaction and pairwise overlap. Chao1, ChaoE, Efron-Thisted, Shannon and inverse Simpson indices were used to estimate diversity, which was also estimated on datasets down-sampled to the smallest sample. Repertoire overlap used strict matching of CDR3 nucleotide sequence, V gene and J gene, with Jaccard-based multidimensional scaling clustering. TCRdb limited this immuneACCESS table to in-frame rearrangements with V and J called. A share of clones is missing; checked studies link under half to unresolved V genes, and the rest is unexplained. That table supplies the V and J calls and clone size; D and trimming were determined from the DNA. Here the sample has about 43,000 clones; 85% to 95% occur a single time. The ten top clones hold approximately 0.15% of the sample.

Sequenced: blood. Recombination connected TRBV4-2 to TRBJ2-4; the D gene is not confidently resolved. The source is a girl less than two years old with a congenital heart defect but otherwise immunologically healthy. The DNA sequence is as follows: TGTGCCAGCAGCCAAGAAAAGGTCGACATTCAGTACTTC. This yields the protein CASSQEKVDIQYF.